This is a list of T cell receptor beta chains from one sample in a study of blood T cell repertoires in COVID-19. Sequenced by immunoSEQ multiplex PCR; TCRdb stores in-frame clones only, minus some. The sample includes over 40,000 clones, around nine tenths of them seen just once. The specimen was peripheral blood. All receptors derive from a human donor in a cohort sampled during active COVID-19. CDR3s include the opening cysteine and the closing phenylalanine or tryptophan. D genes are given only for firm matches. Size tells how often a clone was seen (once, few, many) or the class of an expanded clone, and some rows leave it out.

NA,TRBJ2-1,NA,TRBV9,TGTGCCAGCAGCGTAGCTGGGACACCCTCCTACAATGAGCAGTTCTTC,CASSVAGTPSYNEQFF
NA,TRBJ1-2,NA,TRBV6-5,TGTGCCAGCATTCGGGATCCGGGGGGCTACACCTTC,CASIRDPGGYTF
once,TRBJ2-1,NA,TRBV24-1,TGTGCCACCAGTGCCGTTGCGGGGGCCAATGAGCAGTTCTTC,CATSAVAGANEQFF
once,TRBJ2-7,TRBD1,TRBV5-1,TGCGCCAGCAGCTTGGAGGGACAGGGTCGGCACGAGCAGTACTTC,CASSLEGQGRHEQYF
NA,TRBJ2-5,NA,TRBV18,TGTGCCAGCTCACTTGAGACCGGGAGCGAAGAGACCCAGTACTTC,CASSLETGSEETQYF
NA,TRBJ2-5,TRBD2,TRBV27,TGTGCCAGCAGTTTGCAAGCGGGGGCAGAGACCCAGTACTTC,CASSLQAGAETQYF
NA,TRBJ1-6,TRBD1,TRBV28,TGTGCCAGCGCGGACAGGGGGTTGACACCCCTCCACTTT,CASADRGLTPLHF
once,TRBJ1-1,NA,TRBV7-8,TGTGCCAGCAGCCCCCGTTTGACTGAAGCTTTCTTT,CASSPRLTEAFF
NA,TRBJ1-5,TRBD1,TRBV6-5,TGTGCCGGGGGACAGCCACTAAATCAGCCCCAGCATTTT,CAGGQPLNQPQHF
NA,TRBJ1-2,NA,TRBV2,TGTGCCAGCATCCGAACTCCGAGTAACTATGGCTACACCTTC,CASIRTPSNYGYTF
NA,TRBJ2-1,TRBD2,TRBV5-4,TGTGCCAGCAGCTCCCCTAGCGGGAGTGGTAAGGATGAGCAGTTCTTC,CASSSPSGSGKDEQFF
NA,TRBJ2-5,TRBD1,TRBV28,TGTGCCAGCAGTTCACAGGGGGAGACCCAGTACTTC,CASSSQGETQYF
few,TRBJ1-2,TRBD1,TRBV4-1,TGCGCCAGCAGCCAAGATCTGTGGGGCAACAGGGGGAATAGGGGCTACACCTTC,CASSQDLWGNRGNRGYTF
NA,TRBJ1-5,NA,TRBV24-1,TGTGCCACCCAAACCGGGGGCAATCAGCCCCAGCATTTT,CATQTGGNQPQHF
NA,TRBJ2-5,TRBD1,TRBV7-2,TGTGCCAGCAGCGCCGACAGGGGGCCTCAAGAGACCCAGTACTTC,CASSADRGPQETQYF
NA,TRBJ2-2,TRBD2,TRBV30,TGTGCCTGGAGTAACCGACTAGCAGGCGGGGAGCTGTTTTTT,CAWSNRLAGGELFF
NA,TRBJ1-5,TRBD1,TRBV9,TGTGCCAGCAGCACGACAGGGGATAGCAATCAGCCCCAGCATTTT,CASSTTGDSNQPQHF
few,TRBJ1-1,NA,TRBV4-1,TGCGCCAGCAGCCAATCGTTCGCGGTAAACTTCGAAGCTTTCTTT,CASSQSFAVNFEAFF
NA,TRBJ1-2,NA,TRBV5-6,TGTGCCAGCAGCCTGATCGGGACAAGGGGAAACTATGGCTACACCTTC,CASSLIGTRGNYGYTF
NA,TRBJ2-1,NA,TRBV12-3/TRBV12-4,TGTGCCAGCAGTTTAGGGGCACTCGAGCAGTTCTTC,CASSLGALEQFF
NA,TRBJ1-1,TRBD1,TRBV6-1,TGTGCCAGCAGTGAACCGGGACAGGGTGAAGAAGCTTTCTTT,CASSEPGQGEEAFF
NA,TRBJ1-5,TRBD1,TRBV30,TGTGCCTGGTGTCCCGGGACAGGGCCCCATCAGCCCCAGCATTTT,CAWCPGTGPHQPQHF
NA,TRBJ2-7,NA,TRBV9,TGTGCCAGCAGCGTAGGGGTGGACAGCCGCGGAACCTACGAGCAGTACTTC,CASSVGVDSRGTYEQYF
NA,TRBJ2-2,NA,TRBV6-6,TGTGCCAGCTCGTACCGAGACACCGGGGAGCTGTTTTTT,CASSYRDTGELFF
NA,TRBJ2-1,TRBD2,TRBV3-1/TRBV3-2,TGTGCCAGCAGCCAGAGCGGGGTAGCGGGAAACAATGAGCAGTTCTTC,CASSQSGVAGNNEQFF
once,TRBJ2-6,NA,TRBV29-1,TGCAGCGTTCGCGGCGGATCTGGGGCCAACGTCCTGACTTTC,CSVRGGSGANVLTF
once,TRBJ2-3,NA,TRBV10-1,TGCGCCTCGGCACGGGACATCTCAGATACGCAGTATTTT,CASARDISDTQYF
NA,TRBJ2-1,TRBD2,TRBV11-3,TGTGCCAGCAGCTTCGGGACTAGCAGCCACAATGAGCAGTTCTTC,CASSFGTSSHNEQFF
NA,TRBJ1-3,TRBD1,TRBV9,TGTGCCAGCACCTCCCAGGGACAGTGGAACACCATATATTTT,CASTSQGQWNTIYF
NA,TRBJ2-7,NA,TRBV7-9,TGTGCCAGCAGCTCTTGGACAGTTCGGCACGAGCAGTACTTC,CASSSWTVRHEQYF
NA,TRBJ1-1,TRBD1,TRBV6-2/TRBV6-3,TGTGCCAGCAGTTGGACAGGGAACACTGAAGCTTTCTTT,CASSWTGNTEAFF
NA,TRBJ1-4,NA,TRBV30,TGTGCCTGGAGGGTCGTTTCGGGGAATGAAAAACTGTTTTTT,CAWRVVSGNEKLFF
NA,TRBJ1-2,TRBD1,TRBV3-1/TRBV3-2,TGTGCCAGCAGCCAAGTGGAGGGGGCCGGCTATGGCTACACCTTC,CASSQVEGAGYGYTF